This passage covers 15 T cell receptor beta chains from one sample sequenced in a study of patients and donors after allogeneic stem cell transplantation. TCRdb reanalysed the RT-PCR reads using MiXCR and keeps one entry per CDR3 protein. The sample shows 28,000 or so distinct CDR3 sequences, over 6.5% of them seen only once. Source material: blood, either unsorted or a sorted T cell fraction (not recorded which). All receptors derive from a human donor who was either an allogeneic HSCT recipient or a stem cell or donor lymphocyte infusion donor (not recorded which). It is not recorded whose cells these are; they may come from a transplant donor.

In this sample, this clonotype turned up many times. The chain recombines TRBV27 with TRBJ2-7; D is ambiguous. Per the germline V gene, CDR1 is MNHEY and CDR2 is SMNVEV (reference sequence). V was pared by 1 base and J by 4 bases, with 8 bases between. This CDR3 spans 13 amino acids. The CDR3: CASSLFSTYEQYF. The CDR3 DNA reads TGTGCCAGCAGTTTATTTTCGACATACGAGCAGTACTTC.

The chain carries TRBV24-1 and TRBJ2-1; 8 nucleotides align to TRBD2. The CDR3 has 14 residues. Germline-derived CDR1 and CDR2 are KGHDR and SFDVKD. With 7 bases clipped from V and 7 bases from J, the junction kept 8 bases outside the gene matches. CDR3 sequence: CATSYGLAVNEQFF. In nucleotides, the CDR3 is TGTGCCACCAGCTACGGACTAGCAGTAAATGAGCAGTTCTTC.

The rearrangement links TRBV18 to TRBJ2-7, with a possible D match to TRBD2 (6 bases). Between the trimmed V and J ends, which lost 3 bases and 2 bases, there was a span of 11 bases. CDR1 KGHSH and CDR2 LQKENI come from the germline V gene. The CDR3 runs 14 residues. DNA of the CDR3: TGTGCCAGCTCACCGGGACTCCAAACCTACGAGCAGTACTTC. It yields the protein CASSPGLQTYEQYF.

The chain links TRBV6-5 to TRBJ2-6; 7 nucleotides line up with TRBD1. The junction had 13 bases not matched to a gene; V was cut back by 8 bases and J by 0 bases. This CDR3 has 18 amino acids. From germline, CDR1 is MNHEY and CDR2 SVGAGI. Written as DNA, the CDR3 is TGTGCCAGCTTTCCGTCTGGACAGGCCCCCTCTGGGGCCAACGTCCTGACTTTC. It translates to CASFPSGQAPSGANVLTF.

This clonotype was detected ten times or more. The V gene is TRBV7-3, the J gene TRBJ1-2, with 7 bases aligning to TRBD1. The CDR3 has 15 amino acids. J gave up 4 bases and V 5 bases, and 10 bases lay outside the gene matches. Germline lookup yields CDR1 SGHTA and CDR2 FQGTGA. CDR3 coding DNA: TGTGCCAGCAGCCCCTCGACAGGGAATCCCTATGGCTACACCTTC. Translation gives CASSPSTGNPYGYTF.

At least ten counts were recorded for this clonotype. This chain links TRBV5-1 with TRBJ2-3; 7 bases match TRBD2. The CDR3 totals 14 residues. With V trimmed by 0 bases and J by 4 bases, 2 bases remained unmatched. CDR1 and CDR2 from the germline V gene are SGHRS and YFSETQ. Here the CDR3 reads CASSLGLAADTQYF. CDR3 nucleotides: TGCGCCAGCAGCTTGGGACTAGCCGCAGATACGCAGTATTTT. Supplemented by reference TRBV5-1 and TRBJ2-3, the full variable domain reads KAGVTQTPRYLIKTRGQQVTLSCSPISGHRSVSWYQQTPGQGLQFLFEYFSETQRNKGNFPGRFSGRQFSNSRSEMNVSTLELGDSALYLCASSLGLAADTQYFGPGTRLTVL.

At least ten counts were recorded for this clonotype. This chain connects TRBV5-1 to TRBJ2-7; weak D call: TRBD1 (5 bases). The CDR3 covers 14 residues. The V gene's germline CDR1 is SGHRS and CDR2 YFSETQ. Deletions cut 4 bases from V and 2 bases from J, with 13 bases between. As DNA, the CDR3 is TGCGCCAGCAGCAGGACACCACCCACCTACGAGCAGTACTTC. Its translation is CASSRTPPTYEQYF. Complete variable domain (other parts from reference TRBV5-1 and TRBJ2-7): KAGVTQTPRYLIKTRGQQVTLSCSPISGHRSVSWYQQTPGQGLQFLFEYFSETQRNKGNFPGRFSGRQFSNSRSEMNVSTLELGDSALYLCASSRTPPTYEQYFGPGTRLTVT.

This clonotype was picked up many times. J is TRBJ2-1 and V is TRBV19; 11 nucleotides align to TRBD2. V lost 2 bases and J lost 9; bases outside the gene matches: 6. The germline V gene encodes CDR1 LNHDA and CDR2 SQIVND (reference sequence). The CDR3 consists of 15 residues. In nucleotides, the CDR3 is TGTGCCAGTAGTATACAACTAGCGGGAGTAGGTGAGCAGTTCTTC. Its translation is CASSIQLAGVGEQFF.

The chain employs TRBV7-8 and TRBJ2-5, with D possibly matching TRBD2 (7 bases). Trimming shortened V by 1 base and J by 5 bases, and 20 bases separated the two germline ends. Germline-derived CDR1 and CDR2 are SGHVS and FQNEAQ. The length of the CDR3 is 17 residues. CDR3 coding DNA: TGTGCCAGCAGCTTAGAAGGCGGGGGACACCGCCGGGAGACCCAGTACTTC. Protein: CASSLEGGGHRRETQYF.

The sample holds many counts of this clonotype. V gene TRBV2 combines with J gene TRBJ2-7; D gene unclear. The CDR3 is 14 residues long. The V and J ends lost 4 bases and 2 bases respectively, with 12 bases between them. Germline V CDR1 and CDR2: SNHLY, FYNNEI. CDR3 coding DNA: TGTGCCAGCAGTGGGGGATTATATCCCTACGAGCAGTACTTC. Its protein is CASSGGLYPYEQYF.

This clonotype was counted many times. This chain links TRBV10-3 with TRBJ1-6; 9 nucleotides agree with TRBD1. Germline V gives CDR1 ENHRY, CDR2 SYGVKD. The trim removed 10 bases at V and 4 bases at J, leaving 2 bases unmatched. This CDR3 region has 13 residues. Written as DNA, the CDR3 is TGTGCCACCGGGACAGGGTATAATTCACCCCTCCACTTT. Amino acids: CATGTGYNSPLHF.

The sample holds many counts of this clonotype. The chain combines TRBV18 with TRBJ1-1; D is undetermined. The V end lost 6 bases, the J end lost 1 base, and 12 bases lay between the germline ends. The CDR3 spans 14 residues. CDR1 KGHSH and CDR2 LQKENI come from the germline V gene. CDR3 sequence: CASSSGMSNTEAFF. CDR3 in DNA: TGTGCCAGCTCCTCGGGCATGTCGAACACTGAAGCTTTCTTT. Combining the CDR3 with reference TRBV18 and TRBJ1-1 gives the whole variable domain NAGVMQNPRHLVRRRGQEARLRCSPMKGHSHVYWYRQLPEEGLKFMVYLQKENIIDESGMPKERFSAEFPKEGPSILRIQQVVRGDSAAYFCASSSGMSNTEAFFGQGTRLTVV.

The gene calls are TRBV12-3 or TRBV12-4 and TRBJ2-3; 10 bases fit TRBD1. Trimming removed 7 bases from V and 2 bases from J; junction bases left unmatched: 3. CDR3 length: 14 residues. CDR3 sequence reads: CASTGTGATDTQYF. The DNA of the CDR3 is TGTGCCAGCACGGGGACAGGGGCCACAGATACGCAGTATTTT.

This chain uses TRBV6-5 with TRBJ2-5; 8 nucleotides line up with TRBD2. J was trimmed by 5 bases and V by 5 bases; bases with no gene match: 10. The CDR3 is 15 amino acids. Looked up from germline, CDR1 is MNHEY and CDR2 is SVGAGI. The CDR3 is CASSPTGRARETQYF. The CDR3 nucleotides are TGTGCCAGCAGTCCCACCGGGAGGGCCAGGGAGACCCAGTACTTC.

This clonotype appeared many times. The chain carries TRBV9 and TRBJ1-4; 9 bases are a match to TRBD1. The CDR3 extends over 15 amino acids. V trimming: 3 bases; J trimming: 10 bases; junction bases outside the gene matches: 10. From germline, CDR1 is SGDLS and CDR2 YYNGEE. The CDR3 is CASSGDTGGNRKLFF. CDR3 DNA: TGTGCCAGCAGCGGGGACACAGGGGGCAATCGAAAACTGTTTTTT.